This TCR beta chain was obtained from a study of monozygotic twins with inflammatory bowel disease (dated by TCRdb to about 2019). Background on the whole study: In total, 30 or so monozygotic twin pairs made up the full study: 19 Danish pairs, all IBD-discordant, plus nine German pairs, of which four were IBD-concordant and five were IBD-discordant. Disease-associated traits were sought mainly through comparisons between IBD patients and their genetically identical healthy co-twins within discordant pairs. Each individual had, on average, about 151 000 unique TCRalpha sequences and 181 000 unique TCRbeta sequences available for analysis. Results and caveats for the whole study, not just this receptor: Because patients received different immunosuppressive treatments, the repertoires may have picked up extra background noise and variability between individuals. Compared with healthy twins, IBD patients had fewer clonotypes in common with other individuals, a difference most pronounced in patients showing signs of disease activity. A decrease in TCRbeta repertoire diversity, as measured by inverse Simpson index, was observed in IBD patients compared with their healthy co-twins. No single strong signal or clonotype linked to IBD turned up in the results, so the idea that one exists was not supported. The analysis was unable to tell different T cell subtypes apart. Repertoire similarity did not differ between concordant and discordant twins, which could be due to limited statistical power.

The CDR3, from cysteine to phenylalanine, totals 14 residues. The record lacks a DNA sequence. Based on the germline V gene (reference sequence), the CDR1 and CDR2 sequences are DFQATT and SNEGSKA. From each donor, a 2.5 ml peripheral blood sample was drawn into PAXgene tubes and stored at -80 degrees C. Without T cell sorting, total RNA was isolated from whole blood using the PAXgene blood miRNA kit on an automated QIAcube. Peripheral blood from monozygotic twin pairs, either concordant or discordant for inflammatory bowel disease, underwent deep TCRalpha and TCRbeta repertoire profiling that used unique molecular barcoding. Smoking habits were recorded for all twin pairs, and each individual was classified as a current, former or never smoker. Libraries were built with 5' RACE. The input for every TCR library was around 4,000 ng of total RNA. cDNA was synthesized with SMARTScribe reverse transcriptase in eight separate reactions per sample. During cDNA synthesis, unique molecular identifiers containing a 6-nucleotide sample barcode were introduced by template switching. TCRalpha and TCRbeta cDNA was amplified in two nested PCRs of 16 and 9 cycles, and bead purification was carried out after each PCR. Before amplification, the cDNA was treated with uracil DNA-glycosylase and purified using the QIAquick PCR purification kit. The second PCR added Illumina TruSeq-compatible adapters along with sample-specific barcodes. TapeStation and Qubit were used to check library quality and concentration, and approximately 5.4 ng of each library was pooled. The pooled libraries were sequenced with 2 x 100 bp reads and custom sequencing primers on an Illumina HiSeq2500 single-index Rapid Run. In the source study's methods: PCR and sequencing errors were corrected by UMI-based consensus assembly using MiGEC version 1.2.6. MiXCR version 2.1.1 was used to carry out V(D)J alignment, clonotype assembly and CDR3 extraction. Normalisation of gene usage, clonotype sharing and MAIT/NKT TCR abundance was achieved by analysing the top 1000, 10 000 and 20 000 clonotypes per sample. After downsampling to 27 000 UMIs, diversity was calculated as the inverse Simpson index using the vegan R package. Statistical testing used paired Mann-Whitney U tests on the discordant twin pairs and applied Benjamini-Hochberg correction for multiple testing. After reprocessing by TCRdb, each CDR3 protein sequence is one entry, and no DNA is given. These V and J calls derive from TCRdb rather than the authors' analysis. The sample's table lists a count of 300,000 to 450,000 distinct CDR3 sequences. Of the sample, just over 2.5% is held by the ten largest clones.

With respect to this clonotype: The specificity of this receptor is unknown.

The rearrangement combines TRBV20-1 with TRBJ2-1; there is no DNA to check the TCRdb D call of TRBD1. The TCR was taken from a human donor with ulcerative colitis or Crohn's disease, or a healthy co-twin of an affected twin (not recorded which). The sequencing sample was made of blood. The CDR3: CSAHRDRGLGEQFF.